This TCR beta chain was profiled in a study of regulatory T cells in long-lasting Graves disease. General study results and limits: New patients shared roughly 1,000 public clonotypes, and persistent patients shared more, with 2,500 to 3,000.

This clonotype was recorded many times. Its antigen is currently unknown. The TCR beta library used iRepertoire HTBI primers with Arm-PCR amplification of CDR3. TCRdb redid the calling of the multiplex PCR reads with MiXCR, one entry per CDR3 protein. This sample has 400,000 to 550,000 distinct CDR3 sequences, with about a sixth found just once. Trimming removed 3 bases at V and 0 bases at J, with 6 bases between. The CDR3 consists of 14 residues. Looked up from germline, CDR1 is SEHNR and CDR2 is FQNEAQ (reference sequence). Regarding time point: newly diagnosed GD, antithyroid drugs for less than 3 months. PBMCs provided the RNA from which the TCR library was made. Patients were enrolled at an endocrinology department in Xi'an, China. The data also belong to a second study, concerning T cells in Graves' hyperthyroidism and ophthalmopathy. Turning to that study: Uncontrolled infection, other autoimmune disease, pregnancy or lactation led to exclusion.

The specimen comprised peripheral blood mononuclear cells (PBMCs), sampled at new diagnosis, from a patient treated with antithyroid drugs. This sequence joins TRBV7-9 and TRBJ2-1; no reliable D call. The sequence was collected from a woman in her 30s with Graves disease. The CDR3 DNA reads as TGTGCCAGCAGCTTCTCCAGCTCCTACAATGAGCAGTTCTTC. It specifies CASSFSSSYNEQFF.